This T cell receptor (beta chain) is drawn from a study of cytomegalovirus exposure and HLA in healthy donors. Background on the study: Approximately 81% of 350 to 400 genotyped donors fell in the Caucasian-associated ancestry cluster.

PCR used 60 Vbeta primers and 13 Jbeta primers. Assay: immunoSEQ multiplex PCR; the TCRdb copy retains only in-frame clones and omits some. Here the sample spans approximately 110,000 clones, around 78% being singletons. This clone was seen only a few times. What it binds is not known. The germline V gene has CDR1 SGHRS and CDR2 YFSETQ. CDR3 length: 15 amino acids. V shed 5 bases and J shed 2 bases, with 15 bases lying between them. Overall study results and limits: Later on, an analysis found that several of the most significant clusters appeared to be linked to common viral pathogens, which included parvovirus B19. Many donors carried some public TCRs, although rarity characterized most TCR sequences.

This chain uses TRBV5-1 with TRBJ2-3; possibly TRBD2 for D (6 bases). The sequencing sample was made of PBMCs. The sequence was obtained from a man in his 60s in good health and CMV-seropositive. As DNA, the CDR3 is TGCGCCAGCAGGAGCAACGGCGGGGCCACAGATACGCAGTATTTT. Its translation: CASRSNGGATDTQYF.